The entry that follows covers one T cell receptor (beta chain) sequence. Its antigen is undetermined. The data were produced by immunoSEQ multiplex PCR, yet TCRdb's version contains in-frame clones alone and is incomplete. Seen here are roughly 4,500 clones, roughly 63% observed once, and the top ten hold roughly 17%. This sample was included in a study of regulatory dendritic cells for organ transplantation. In the study overall: Monocytes received vitamin D3 on days 0 and 4, IL-10 on day 4.

V gave up 6 bases and J gave up 5 bases; unmatched junction bases: 8. Germline V gene sequence: CDR1 MNHEY, CDR2 SVGAGI. The length of the CDR3 is 15 residues. Whole-study results and caveats: Mature dendritic cells appeared to drive more memory CD8+ clonal expansion than regulatory ones. Memory CD8+ T cells were the most oligoclonal; naive cells were highly diverse.

Sorted T cells were CFSE-labeled and cultured 5 days with allogeneic regulatory or mature dendritic cells at 1:10. The sequenced sample was memory CD8+ T cells from blood cultured with regulatory dendritic cells. Specified subset: CD45RO+ memory T cells. The sequence was obtained from a human donor in good health. The chain combines TRBV6-5 with TRBJ1-2; TRBD1 agrees at 11 bases. The DNA for the CDR3 is TGTGCCAGCAGAATGGCGGGACAGGGGGGGTATGGCTACACCTTC. The encoded protein is CASRMAGQGGYGYTF.